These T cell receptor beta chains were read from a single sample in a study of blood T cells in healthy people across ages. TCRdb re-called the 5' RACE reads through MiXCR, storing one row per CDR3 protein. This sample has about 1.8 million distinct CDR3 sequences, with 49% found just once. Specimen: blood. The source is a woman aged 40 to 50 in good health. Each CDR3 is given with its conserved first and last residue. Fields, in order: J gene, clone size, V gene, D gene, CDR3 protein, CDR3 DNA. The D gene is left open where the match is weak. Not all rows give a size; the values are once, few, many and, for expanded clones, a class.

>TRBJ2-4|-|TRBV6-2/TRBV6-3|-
CASSYSQFPIQYF
TGTGCCAGCAGTTATTCACAGTTCCCCATTCAGTACTTC
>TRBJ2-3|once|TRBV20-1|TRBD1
CSTIPSGQYTDTQYF
TGCAGTACTATACCTTCGGGACAGTACACAGATACGCAGTATTTT
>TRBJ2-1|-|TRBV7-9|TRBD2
CASSGAGTSTFF
TGTGCCAGCAGCGGAGCCGGGACTAGCACGTTCTTC
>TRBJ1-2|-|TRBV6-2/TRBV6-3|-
CASNQDSYYGYTF
TGTGCCAGCAACCAAGACAGTTACTATGGCTACACCTTC
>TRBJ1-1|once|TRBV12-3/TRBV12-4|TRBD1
CASSLEGAEAFPEAFF
TGTGCCAGCAGTTTGGAGGGGGCGGAGGCATTTCCTGAAGCTTTCTTT
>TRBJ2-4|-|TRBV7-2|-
CASSLVRGLSDIQYF
TGTGCCAGCAGCTTAGTACGTGGACTATCGGACATTCAGTACTTC
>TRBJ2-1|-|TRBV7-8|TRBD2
CASSDWAGGPGNEQFF
TGTGCCAGCAGCGATTGGGCGGGGGGGCCAGGAAATGAGCAGTTCTTC
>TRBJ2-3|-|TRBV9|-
CASGGDSDTQYF
TGTGCCAGCGGCGGGGACAGCGATACGCAGTATTTT
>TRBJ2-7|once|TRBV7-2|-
CASSLVRGTGSYEQYF
TGTGCCAGCAGCTTAGTTAGGGGAACGGGTTCCTACGAGCAGTACTTC
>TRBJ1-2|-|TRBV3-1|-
CATSQRSYGYTF
TGTGCCACCTCACAGCGCTCCTATGGCTACACCTTC
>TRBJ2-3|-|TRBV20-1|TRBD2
CSARGGDSDTQYF
TGCAGTGCTAGGGGGGGGGATTCAGATACGCAGTATTTT
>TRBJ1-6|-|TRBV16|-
CASSKNVRSSYNSPLHF
TGTGCCAGCAGCAAAAACGTTCGTAGCTCCTATAATTCACCCCTCCACTTT
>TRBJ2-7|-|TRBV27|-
CASSSQGRSEQYF
TGTGCCAGCAGTTCGCAGGGTCGTAGCGAGCAGTACTTC
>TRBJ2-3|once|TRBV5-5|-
CASSSWQFTDTQYF
TGTGCCAGCAGCTCGTGGCAGTTCACAGATACGCAGTATTTT
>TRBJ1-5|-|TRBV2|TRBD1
CASDTGGLGNQPQHF
TGTGCCAGCGATACAGGGGGCTTAGGCAATCAGCCCCAGCATTTT
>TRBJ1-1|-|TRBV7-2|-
CASSLALSLNTEAFF
TGTGCCAGCAGCTTAGCGCTTTCTTTAAACACTGAAGCTTTCTTT
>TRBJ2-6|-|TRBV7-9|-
CASSLVGSPGANVLTF
TGTGCCAGCAGCTTGGTCGGGTCCCCTGGGGCCAACGTCCTGACTTTC
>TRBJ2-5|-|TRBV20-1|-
CSATNQGQETQYF
TGCAGTGCTACCAATCAGGGCCAAGAGACCCAGTACTTC
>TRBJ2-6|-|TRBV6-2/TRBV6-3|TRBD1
CASSPGQRNPSGANVLTF
TGTGCCAGCAGCCCGGGACAGAGAAACCCCTCTGGGGCCAACGTCCTGACTTTC
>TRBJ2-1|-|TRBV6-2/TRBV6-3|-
CASALARLYNGQFF
TGTGCCAGTGCCTTAGCGCGTCTATATAATGGGCAGTTCTTC
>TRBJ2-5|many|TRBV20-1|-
CSARVQPYQETQYF
TGCAGTGCTAGAGTGCAGCCCTACCAAGAGACCCAGTACTTC
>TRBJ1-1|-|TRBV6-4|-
CASSRRPGTQGLNTEAFF
TGTGCCAGCAGTAGGCGCCCGGGAACGCAGGGATTGAACACTGAAGCTTTCTTT
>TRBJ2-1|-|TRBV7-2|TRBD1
CARSLGLGRGQNEQFF
TGTGCCCGCAGCTTAGGTTTGGGCAGGGGGCAAAATGAGCAGTTCTTC
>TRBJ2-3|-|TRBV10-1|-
CASSQDLVGTDTQYF
TGCGCCAGCAGCCAGGACTTAGTAGGCACAGATACGCAGTATTTT
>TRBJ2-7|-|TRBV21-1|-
CAGSKGAGSYEQYF
TGTGCCGGCAGCAAGGGTGCGGGGTCCTACGAGCAGTACTTC
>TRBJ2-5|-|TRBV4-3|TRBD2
CASSQLFGGGLQETQYF
TGCGCCAGCAGCCAACTATTCGGCGGGGGGCTCCAAGAGACCCAGTACTTC
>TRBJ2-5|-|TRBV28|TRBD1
CASSTSSGTGGRRETQYF
TGTGCCAGCAGTACCTCCTCCGGGACAGGGGGCAGGCGAGAGACCCAGTACTTC
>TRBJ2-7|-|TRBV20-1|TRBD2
CSARGYGTSGGSHEQYF
TGCAGTGCTAGGGGATACGGGACTAGCGGGGGGTCCCACGAGCAGTACTTC
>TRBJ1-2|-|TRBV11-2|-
CASSLESRGATF
TGTGCCAGCAGCTTAGAAAGCAGGGGAGCCACCTTC
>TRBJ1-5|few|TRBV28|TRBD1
CASSLLSTGTDQPQHF
TGTGCCAGCAGTTTATTGTCCACCGGGACAGATCAGCCCCAGCATTTT
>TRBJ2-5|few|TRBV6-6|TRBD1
CASSYYSLTGGGETQYF
TGTGCCAGCAGTTATTATAGCCTGACAGGGGGGGGCGAGACCCAGTACTTC
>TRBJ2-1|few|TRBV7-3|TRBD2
CASSPRVAGTYNEQFF
TGTGCCAGCAGCCCCCGGGTAGCGGGGACTTACAATGAGCAGTTCTTC
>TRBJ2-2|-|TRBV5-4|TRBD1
CASSLVPGQHTGELFF
TGTGCCAGCAGCTTGGTCCCGGGACAGCACACCGGGGAGCTGTTTTTT
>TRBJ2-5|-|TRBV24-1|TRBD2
CATSDWQTSGETQYF
TGTGCCACCAGTGATTGGCAAACTAGCGGGGAGACCCAGTACTTC
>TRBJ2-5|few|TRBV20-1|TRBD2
CSARPGRAGQETQYF
TGCAGTGCTAGACCCGGGAGGGCGGGACAAGAGACCCAGTACTTC
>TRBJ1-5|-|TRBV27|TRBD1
CASAQDRPYSNQPQHF
TGTGCCAGCGCTCAGGACAGGCCCTATAGCAATCAGCCCCAGCATTTT
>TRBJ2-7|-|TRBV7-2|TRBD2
CASSLRPAGPSSYEQYF
TGTGCCAGCAGCTTGAGACCAGCGGGGCCTAGCTCCTACGAGCAGTACTTC
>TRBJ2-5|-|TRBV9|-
CASSVEGQREQYF
TGTGCCAGCAGCGTAGAGGGCCAGAGGGAGCAGTACTTC
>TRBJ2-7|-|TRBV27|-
CASRTLRRTYEQYF
TGTGCCAGCAGGACACTCCGACGGACCTACGAGCAGTACTTC
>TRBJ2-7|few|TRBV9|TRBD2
CASSVAWGGTYEQYF
TGTGCCAGCAGCGTAGCTTGGGGGGGGACCTACGAGCAGTACTTC
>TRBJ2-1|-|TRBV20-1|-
CSASVSARLGEQFF
TGCAGTGCTAGTGTTTCAGCTCGTCTCGGAGAGCAGTTCTTC
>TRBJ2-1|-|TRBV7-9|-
CASSLDRHEQFF
TGTGCCAGCAGCTTAGATCGACATGAGCAGTTCTTC
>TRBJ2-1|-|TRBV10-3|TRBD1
CAIGESTGGEQFF
TGTGCCATCGGTGAGTCGACAGGGGGTGAGCAGTTCTTC
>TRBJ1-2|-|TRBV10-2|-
CASSDSGGLGYTF
TGCGCCAGCAGTGATTCGGGGGGCCTTGGCTACACCTTC
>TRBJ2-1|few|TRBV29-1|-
CSAGLGGGNEQFF
TGCAGCGCCGGACTAGGGGGAGGAAATGAGCAGTTCTTC
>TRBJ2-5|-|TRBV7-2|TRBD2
CASRPSTSGQETQYF
TGTGCCAGCAGGCCGTCGACTAGCGGTCAAGAGACCCAGTACTTC
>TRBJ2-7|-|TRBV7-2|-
CASSLNPGPNYEQYF
TGTGCCAGCAGCTTAAATCCCGGGCCCAACTACGAGCAGTACTTC
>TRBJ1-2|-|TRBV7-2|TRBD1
CASSRPGTGTGYTF
TGTGCCAGCAGCCGACCCGGGACAGGGACCGGCTACACCTTC